This entry concerns a single T cell receptor (beta chain). The data derive from a study of radiotherapy plus CTLA-4 blockade in lung cancer. The repertoire was sequenced with immunoSEQ multiplex PCR; TCRdb's copy has only in-frame clones and lacks some. The sample lists roughly 53,000 clones, under 85% seen once, with roughly 2.9% in the top ten. This sequence was found in a human donor with non-small cell lung cancer who had a partial response to radiotherapy plus ipilimumab. Sample: peripheral blood, taken from a patient treated with radiotherapy plus ipilimumab.

This CDR3 is CASSPYNEQFF. As DNA, the CDR3 is TGTGCCAGCAGCCCATACAATGAGCAGTTCTTC. The chain recombines TRBV2 with TRBJ2-1; no clear D. V was shortened by 6 bases and J by 4 bases, with 4 bases between the two germline ends. The CDR3 extends over 11 amino acids. Germline V gene data show CDR1 as SNHLY and CDR2 as FYNNEI.